The rows below give T cell receptor beta chains drawn from one sample of a study of neoadjuvant anti-PD-1 for oral cavity cancer. The data were produced by immunoSEQ multiplex PCR, yet TCRdb's version contains in-frame clones alone and is incomplete. The sample includes roughly 67,000 clones, around 83% seen only once; the top ten take roughly 3.4%. Sample: PBMCs, taken before nivolumab (anti-PD-1) treatment. The receptors originated from a person aged 35-79 years with oral cavity squamous cell carcinoma. Both conserved end residues are part of each CDR3. D genes are given only for firm matches. Clone size is shown for a subset of rows, as once, few, many or a class of expanded clone.

V,size,J,D,DNA,CDR3
TRBV29-1,few,TRBJ2-7,TRBD2,TGCAGCGCCACGTCGGCTAGCGGGGGGGCTGGGAGCTCCTACGAGCAGTACTTC,CSATSASGGAGSSYEQYF
TRBV15,once,TRBJ2-7,.,TGTGCCACCAGCAACGGGGACTCGGGGGCCTACGAGCAGTACTTC,CATSNGDSGAYEQYF
TRBV30,.,TRBJ2-2,TRBD1,TGTGCCAGGTCCGGGACAGGGAGTGTCGGGGAGCTGTTTTTT,CARSGTGSVGELFF
TRBV11-2,.,TRBJ2-1,.,TGTGCCAGCAGCTTAGTTTTGGGCGGGGGCCGTTACAATGAGCAGTTCTTC,CASSLVLGGGRYNEQFF
TRBV5-1,.,TRBJ2-7,.,TGCGCCAGCAGCCCAGGTAGCTCCTACGAGCAGTACTTC,CASSPGSSYEQYF
TRBV2,.,TRBJ1-5,TRBD1,TGTGCCAGCAGGGACAGGGGAGGTATCAATCAGCCCCAGCATTTT,CASRDRGGINQPQHF
TRBV10-1,once,TRBJ1-6,TRBD1,TGCGCCAGTGCCCGGGACAGCCAAAATTCACCCCTCCACTTT,CASARDSQNSPLHF
TRBV27,few,TRBJ2-7,.,TGTGCCAGCAGTTTCACAGGGAGCTCCTACGAGCAGTACTTC,CASSFTGSSYEQYF
TRBV6-5,once,TRBJ1-6,TRBD1,TGTGCCAGCAGTTACAAGGGGGCGAGTTATTCACCCCTCCACTTT,CASSYKGASYSPLHF
TRBV4-2,.,TRBJ1-5,TRBD1,TGTGCCAGCAGCCATTCTGGACAGGACAATCAGCCCCAGCATTTT,CASSHSGQDNQPQHF
TRBV6-5,.,TRBJ2-4,.,TGTGCCAGCAGTTACTCCACCAGTGGGGCCAAAAACATTCAGTACTTC,CASSYSTSGAKNIQYF
TRBV5-4,.,TRBJ2-5,TRBD2,TGTGCCAGCAGCATACCCAGCGGGAGATACGAGACCCAGTACTTC,CASSIPSGRYETQYF
TRBV2,.,TRBJ1-2,.,TGTGCCAGCAGTGAAATCGGGTGGGGAGCCTCCAGCTATGGCTACACCTTC,CASSEIGWGASSYGYTF
TRBV15,.,TRBJ1-1,.,TGTGCCACCAGCAGAGATGCTGACCAGCTAGCTTTCTTT,CATSRDADQLAFF
TRBV29-1,.,TRBJ1-2,.,TGCAGCGTTGATAGGATGGGGTTAGCTAACTATGGCTACACCTTC,CSVDRMGLANYGYTF
TRBV19,.,TRBJ2-1,.,TGTGCCAGTAGTATATCAGACAGCTACAATGAGCAGTTCTTC,CASSISDSYNEQFF
TRBV7-2,.,TRBJ1-2,TRBD1,TGTGCCAGCAGCCCGAGGGACAGGGCTTTTTTAGGAGGCTACACCTTC,CASSPRDRAFLGGYTF
TRBV27,few,TRBJ1-1,.,TGTGCCAGCAGTTTACGGGGGTTGATCACTGAAGCTTTCTTT,CASSLRGLITEAFF
TRBV11-2,.,TRBJ1-2,.,TGTGCCAGCAGCTCAGCGAGGGACGGGTATGGCTACACCTTC,CASSSARDGYGYTF
TRBV21-1,.,TRBJ2-1,.,TGTGCCAGCAGCGACGCGGGGGAGGACCCCATTGAGCAGTTCTTC,CASSDAGEDPIEQFF
TRBV28,.,TRBJ2-7,TRBD2,TGTGCCAGCAGTACCACTAGCGGGAGCAGGTACGAGCAGTACTTC,CASSTTSGSRYEQYF
TRBV5-1,.,TRBJ1-4,.,TGCGCCAGCAGCCAGGACAACGGGAATGAAAAACTGTTTTTT,CASSQDNGNEKLFF
TRBV6-5,once,TRBJ1-3,TRBD1,TGTGCCAGCAGGCGATCGGGACAGGTCGGAAACACCATATATTTT,CASRRSGQVGNTIYF
TRBV6-4,.,TRBJ1-2,TRBD1,TGTGCCAGCAGTGTCTCCGGGACAGGGGATGGCTACACCTTC,CASSVSGTGDGYTF
TRBV5-1,.,TRBJ2-7,.,TGCGCCAGCAGCTTGGGCGGTGACCGCGAGCAGTACTTC,CASSLGGDREQYF